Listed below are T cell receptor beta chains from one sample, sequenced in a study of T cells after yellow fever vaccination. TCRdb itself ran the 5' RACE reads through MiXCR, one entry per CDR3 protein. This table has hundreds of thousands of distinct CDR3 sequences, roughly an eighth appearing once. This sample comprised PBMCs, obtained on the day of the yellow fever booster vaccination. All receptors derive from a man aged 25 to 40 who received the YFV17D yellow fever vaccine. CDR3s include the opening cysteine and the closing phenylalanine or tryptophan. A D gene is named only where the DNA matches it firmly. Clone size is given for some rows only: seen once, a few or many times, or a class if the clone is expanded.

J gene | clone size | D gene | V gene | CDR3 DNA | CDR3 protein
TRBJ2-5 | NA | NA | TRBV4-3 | TGCGCCAGCAGCCAAGAGCTTAGGGTGGGTCAAGAGACCCAGTACTTC | CASSQELRVGQETQYF
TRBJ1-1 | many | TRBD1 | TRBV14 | TGTGCCAGCGGCGAACAGGGGAGATGGAACACTGAAGCTTTCTTT | CASGEQGRWNTEAFF
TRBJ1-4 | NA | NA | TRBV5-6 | TGTGCCAGCAGCCGCTCATCCGGGAGCGAAAAACTGTTTTTT | CASSRSSGSEKLFF
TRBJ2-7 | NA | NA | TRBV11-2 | TGTGCCAGCAGCTGGACAGACTACGAGCAGTACTTC | CASSWTDYEQYF
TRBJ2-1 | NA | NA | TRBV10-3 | TGTGCCATCAGTGATAATGCGGCGGGACGAGGGGGGGGCTACAATGAGCAGTTCTTC | CAISDNAAGRGGGYNEQFF
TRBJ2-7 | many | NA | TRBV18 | TGTGCCAGCTCACCACCGGGACTTCCCTACGAGCAGTACTTC | CASSPPGLPYEQYF
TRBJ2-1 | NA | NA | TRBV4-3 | TGCGCCAGCAGCCCCGACGGGGGAACCTACAATGAGCAGTTCTTC | CASSPDGGTYNEQFF
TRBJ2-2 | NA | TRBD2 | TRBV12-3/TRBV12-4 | TGTGCCAGCAGTTTAGGGAGGACTAGCGGATATTTCACCGGGGAGCTGTTTTTT | CASSLGRTSGYFTGELFF
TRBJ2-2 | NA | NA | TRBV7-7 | TGTGCTAGCACCAGGACGTCGGGGGCGGGGGAGCTGTTTTTT | CASTRTSGAGELFF
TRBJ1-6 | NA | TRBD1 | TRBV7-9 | TGTGCCAGCAGCTCACTGGGACAGGGAGCTTCACCCCTCCACTTT | CASSSLGQGASPLHF